The clone carrying this TCR beta chain was seen a handful of times. The antigen is undetermined. V dropped 4 bases and J dropped 6; count of bases not matched to a gene: 9. Germline V CDR1 and CDR2: SGHRS, YFSETQ. The CDR3 consists of 15 residues. This record belongs to a study of T cells in narcolepsy. Study outcomes and limitations: Autoreactive clonotypes reportedly recurred in blood of same and different patients, not controls. Comparing one patient's CSF and blood CD4+ clonotypes highlighted HCRT- and TRIB2-specific autoreactive clonotypes. In some patient and control memory CD4+ samples, autoreactive clones were absent.

Using immunoSEQ multiplex PCR, the repertoire was profiled, and TCRdb retains in-frame clones only, with some absent. The sample carries tens of thousands of clones, approximately 85% recorded once. The chain couples TRBV5-1 to TRBJ2-1; 8 bases match TRBD2. Sequencing input: CD45RA- memory CD4+ T cells from PBMCs. The sequence was obtained from a human donor with narcolepsy. The CDR3 region has the DNA TGCGCCAGCAGCCCCGGACTAGCTTTCGGCAATGAGCAGTTCTTC. Its protein product is CASSPGLAFGNEQFF.